This note documents a single T cell receptor (beta chain) sequence. The source of the sample is a study of blood T cell repertoires in COVID-19. About the study: Some COVID-19 samples were acute and others convalescent; all came from the United States, Italy and Spain. In each case, the material was cDNA or gDNA derived from T cells, B-cell-depleted T cells, or PBMCs.

CDR1 is SGHAT and CDR2 is FQDESV in the germline V gene (reference sequence). Trimming removed 8 bases from V and 5 bases from J; junction bases left unmatched: 17. The CDR3 sequence is 16 residues long. The authors' processing: Reference gene primer amplification gave estimated nucleated cell counts. Clones were read by immunoSEQ multiplex PCR, and TCRdb kept only the in-frame ones, dropping some. The DNA was the basis for D and trimming; V, J and clone size are from that table. The sample comprises under 300,000 clones, over 65% of which are singletons, and approximately 3.2% rests with the top ten.

The sequenced material came from peripheral blood. The rearrangement uses TRBV11-1 and TRBJ1-1; 7 bases fit TRBD1. The clonotype was recovered from a woman older than 75 with acute or convalescent COVID-19. Written as DNA, the CDR3 is TGTGCCAGCCAATCAAATAGCAGGGGGTCCAGGACTGAAGCTTTCTTT. Translation gives CASQSNSRGSRTEAFF.